The 21 T cell receptor beta chains below were found in one sample sequenced in a study of OX40 agonist ivuxolimab in advanced cancers. Profiling relied on immunoSEQ multiplex PCR, and the TCRdb table lists in-frame clones only, not all of them. The profile shows 6,000 to 6,500 clones, 75% to 85% of them singletons. The source material was CD4+ or CD8+ T cells sorted from blood, sampled in a trial of the OX40 agonist ivuxolimab. These receptors came from an adult with an advanced solid tumor such as melanoma, head and neck, liver or kidney cancer.

The CDR3 loop is CASSRQGGGNQPQHF. CDR3 coding DNA: TGTGCCAGCAGCCGCCAGGGGGGTGGCAATCAGCCCCAGCATTTT. The chain joins TRBV11-2 to TRBJ1-5, with TRBD1 matching over 7 bases. The CDR3 sequence is 15 residues long. Trimming at V came to 5 bases and at J to 2 bases, leaving 6 bases not matched to a gene. Germline V gene sequence: CDR1 SGHAT, CDR2 FQNNGV.

This chain links TRBV6-5 with TRBJ2-7, with TRBD1 matching 7 bases. Germline V gives CDR1 MNHEY, CDR2 SVGAGI. The CDR3 has 14 amino acids. The junction had 11 bases not matched to a gene; V was cut back by 6 bases and J by 6 bases. This chain's CDR3 is CASSLPGTDVEQYF. Written as DNA, the CDR3 is TGTGCCAGCAGCTTACCCGGGACAGATGTCGAGCAGTACTTC.

This clone was counted only a few times. The chain's CDR3 is CASSLLLGLAGLATDTQYF. DNA for the CDR3: TGTGCCAGCAGCTTACTTTTGGGCCTAGCGGGACTGGCAACAGATACGCAGTATTTT. The rearrangement links TRBV7-2 to TRBJ2-3; TRBD2 agrees at 9 bases. J lost 3 bases, V lost 2 bases, and 15 bases had no gene match. Germline V gene sequence: CDR1 SGHTA, CDR2 FQGNSA. The CDR3 is 19 residues long. Filled out from reference TRBV7-2 and TRBJ2-3, the complete variable domain reads GAGVSQSPSNKVTEKGKDVELRCDPISGHTALYWYRQSLGQGLEFLIYFQGNSAPDKSGLPSDRFSAERTGGSVSTLTIQRTQQEDSAVYLCASSLLLGLAGLATDTQYFGPGTRLTVL.

This chain joins TRBV12-5 and TRBJ1-1; D perhaps matches TRBD1 (5 bases). In germline, CDR1 is LGHNT, CDR2 FRNRAP. V dropped 7 bases and J dropped 1 base, with 16 bases sitting between them. This CDR3 is 15 amino acids long. Written as DNA, the CDR3 is TGTGCTAGTGTTATGACAGAGATATCGAACACTGAAGCTTTCTTT. Amino acid sequence: CASVMTEISNTEAFF.

This chain uses TRBV4-3 with TRBJ1-4; weak D call: TRBD1 (5 bases). Germline-derived CDR1 and CDR2 are LGHNA and YSLEER. The CDR3 covers 17 residues. The ends were cut back, 4 bases at V and 3 bases at J, with 18 bases in the middle. The chain's CDR3 is CASSPSDRGEANEKLFF. CDR3 bases: TGCGCCAGCAGCCCTTCCGACCGGGGGGAGGCTAATGAAAAACTGTTTTTT.

CDR3 sequence reads: CASSRIGGGSTDTQYF. CDR3 in DNA: TGCGCCAGCAGCCGCATCGGCGGGGGAAGCACAGATACGCAGTATTTT. The rearrangement uses TRBV5-1 and TRBJ2-3; TRBD2 matches 7 bases. Unmatched junction bases numbered 8, after V lost 4 bases and J lost 0 bases. CDR1 is SGHRS and CDR2 is YFSETQ in the germline V gene. The CDR3 covers 16 residues.

This chain connects TRBV10-3 to TRBJ2-5, with 10 positions matching TRBD2. The CDR3 is 14 residues long. Germline assignment: CDR1 ENHRY and CDR2 SYGVKD. J lost 2 bases, V lost 4 bases, and 1 base had no gene match. CDR3 protein: CAISGTSGQETQYF. DNA for the CDR3: TGTGCCATCAGTGGGACTAGCGGACAAGAGACCCAGTACTTC.

The rearrangement joins TRBV2 to TRBJ1-5; D is perhaps TRBD1 (5 bases). The CDR3 spans 16 residues. Trimming shortened V by 3 bases and J by 0 bases, and 12 bases separated the two germline ends. Germline V CDR1 and CDR2: SNHLY, FYNNEI. CDR3 nucleotides: TGTGCCAGCAGTGATAATGGGGGGGTTAGCAATCAGCCCCAGCATTTT. Its protein product is CASSDNGGVSNQPQHF.

The chain combines TRBV2 with TRBJ2-3; TRBD2 is a possible D gene (5 bases). CDR1 and CDR2 (germline): SNHLY, FYNNEI. The CDR3 has 16 residues. V was clipped by 0 bases and J by 4 bases, with 14 bases between them. CDR3 sequence reads: CASSEALWASSDTQYF. The CDR3 region has the DNA TGTGCCAGCAGTGAAGCGCTTTGGGCTAGCTCAGATACGCAGTATTTT. The variable domain in full, with the rest retrieved from reference TRBV2 and TRBJ2-3, is EPEVTQTPSHQVTQMGQEVILRCVPISNHLYFYWYRQILGQKVEFLVSFYNNEISEKSEIFDDQFSVERPDGSNFTLKIRSTKLEDSAMYFCASSEALWASSDTQYFGPGTRLTVL.

This clone occurred a few times. The genes are TRBV7-8 and TRBJ1-2; 10 positions match TRBD1. From germline, CDR1 is SGHVS and CDR2 FQNEAQ. The CDR3 contains 14 residues. J lost 4 bases, V lost 5 bases, and 4 bases had no gene match. The CDR3: CASSPGQGGYGYTF. CDR3 DNA sequence: TGTGCCAGCAGCCCCGGACAGGGGGGCTATGGCTACACCTTC.

This chain joins TRBV6-5 and TRBJ2-7, with 11 bases lining up with TRBD1. The CDR3 is 15 amino acids. Germline CDR1 and CDR2: MNHEY and SVGAGI. Losses at the gene ends were 2 bases for V and 6 bases for J; bases not matched to a gene: 6. CDR3 region: CASSYIEDRGREQYF. CDR3 bases: TGTGCCAGCAGTTACATTGAGGACAGGGGGCGCGAGCAGTACTTC.

The chain is built from TRBV6-1 and TRBJ2-7; possibly TRBD2 for D (6 bases). The V gene's germline CDR1 is MNHNS and CDR2 SASEGT. The CDR3 totals 14 residues. Trimming stripped 5 bases from V and 2 bases from J, with 13 bases between. The CDR3, as DNA: TGTGCCAGCAGTCCAAACGGGGGTACCTACGAGCAGTACTTC. Translating gives CASSPNGGTYEQYF.

The DNA of the CDR3 is TGTGCCAGCTCACCACTCGGGGAAGGGGCCACTGAAGCTTTCTTT. Its translation: CASSPLGEGATEAFF. The chain links TRBV18 to TRBJ1-1, with D maybe TRBD1 (5 bases). CDR1 is KGHSH, CDR2 LQKENI, per germline. The CDR3 has 15 residues. Trimming removed 1 base at V and 4 bases at J, with 13 bases between. Complete variable domain (other parts from reference TRBV18 and TRBJ1-1): NAGVMQNPRHLVRRRGQEARLRCSPMKGHSHVYWYRQLPEEGLKFMVYLQKENIIDESGMPKERFSAEFPKEGPSILRIQQVVRGDSAAYFCASSPLGEGATEAFFGQGTRLTVV.

The chain uses TRBV5-4 and TRBJ1-5, with TRBD1 as a possible D gene (5 bases). Deletions cut 5 bases from V and 6 bases from J, with 12 bases between. This CDR3 comprises 13 residues. Looked up from germline, CDR1 is SGHNT and CDR2 is YYREEE (reference sequence). Here the CDR3 DNA reads TGTGCCAGCAGTGGGGGGAGAAGTCAGCCCCAGCATTTT. This sequence encodes CASSGGRSQPQHF.

The chain joins TRBV6-9 to TRBJ2-7, with D perhaps TRBD2 (5 bases). This CDR3 spans 11 amino acids. The germline V gene has CDR1 MNHGY and CDR2 SVAAGI. V gave up 2 bases and J gave up 7 bases, with 6 bases separating them. The CDR3, as DNA: TGTGCCAGCAGTTATGGCGGGGAGCAGTACTTC. Amino acid sequence: CASSYGGEQYF.

The chain is built from TRBV5-1 and TRBJ1-1; D is possibly TRBD1 (5 bases). V lost 0 bases and J lost 4, with 10 bases in between. The CDR3 is 14 residues long. Germline V gives CDR1 SGHRS, CDR2 YFSETQ. The CDR3 here is CASSLGGVGTEAFF. The CDR3 region has the DNA TGCGCCAGCAGCTTGGGGGGCGTAGGCACTGAAGCTTTCTTT.

This chain joins TRBV2 and TRBJ2-2, with D unresolved. V lost 6 bases and J lost 5, with 10 bases in between. Looked up from germline, CDR1 is SNHLY and CDR2 is FYNNEI. The length of the CDR3 is 13 residues. The CDR3 protein is CASRVSRTGELFF. The CDR3 nucleotides read TGTGCCAGCAGGGTTAGCCGGACCGGGGAGCTGTTTTTT.

This clone was counted between two and nine times. CDR3: CASTDRASGGTDTQYF. The CDR3 DNA follows: TGTGCCAGCACCGACCGGGCTAGCGGAGGCACAGATACGCAGTATTTT. The chain combines TRBV27 with TRBJ2-3, with 7 bases matching TRBD2. The CDR3 contains 16 residues. V lost 7 bases, J lost 1 base, and 11 bases stayed unmatched. Germline V gene sequence: CDR1 MNHEY, CDR2 SMNVEV (reference sequence).

The chain recombines TRBV18 with TRBJ2-5; 8 nucleotides agree with TRBD2. Germline V gene lookup returns CDR1 KGHSH and CDR2 LQKENI. CDR3 length: 14 amino acids. Germline trimming cut 2 bases from V and 3 bases from J; bases unmatched to any gene: 2. The CDR3 is CASSPDGREETQYF. DNA for the CDR3: TGTGCCAGCTCACCAGACGGGAGGGAAGAGACCCAGTACTTC.

The CDR3 sequence: CASSLGTEQYF. The CDR3 nucleotides read TGTGCCAGCAGCTTAGGGACCGAGCAGTACTTC. V and J are TRBV11-2 and TRBJ2-7; D not certain. Trimming took off 1 base at V and 6 bases at J, with 4 bases between the two ends. CDR3 length: 11 residues. Germline V gene lookup returns CDR1 SGHAT and CDR2 FQNNGV.

The chain couples TRBV7-9 to TRBJ2-1; D gene unclear. The CDR3 covers 14 residues. Trimming removed 8 bases at V and 1 base at J, with 12 bases between. Germline V gene sequence: CDR1 SEHNR, CDR2 FQNEAQ (reference sequence). As DNA, the CDR3 is TGTGCCAGCCCCACCGTAGGGTCCTACAATGAGCAGTTCTTC. Its translation: CASPTVGSYNEQFF.